The 4 T cell receptor beta chains below were found in one sample sequenced in a study of T cell responses to AZD1222 COVID-19 vaccine. Sequencing was performed with immunoSEQ multiplex PCR; in TCRdb, only in-frame clones are kept and a portion is missing. Here the sample spans over 110,000 clones, around 92% being singletons. The starting material was peripheral blood, obtained after recovery from COVID-19. Every receptor here comes from an adult who had recovered from COVID-19.

The rearrangement links TRBV5-8 to TRBJ2-5; 9 bases are shared with TRBD1. CDR1 is SGHTS and CDR2 is YDEGEE in the germline V gene. J gave up 1 base and V 1 base, and 11 bases lay outside the gene matches. The CDR3 length is 18 residues. The CDR3 here is CASSLLPYRGHSQETQYF. The CDR3 DNA sequence: TGTGCCAGCAGCTTGTTGCCCTACAGGGGGCATAGCCAAGAGACCCAGTACTTC.

The chain carries TRBV6-5 and TRBJ1-2, with 9 bases matching TRBD1. The CDR3 has 15 amino acids. Germline CDR1 is MNHEY and CDR2 is SVGAGI. V shed 0 bases, J shed 4 bases, and the junction held 3 bases outside the gene matches. The CDR3 is CASSYSTGGSYGYTF. Written as DNA, the CDR3 is TGTGCCAGCAGTTACTCGACAGGGGGTAGCTATGGCTACACCTTC.

CDR3 protein: CASSQVQQGYNEQFF. CDR3 DNA sequence: TGTGCCAGCAGCCAAGTTCAACAGGGCTACAATGAGCAGTTCTTC. The gene calls are TRBV4-2 and TRBJ2-1; a possible D gene is TRBD1 (6 bases). CDR3 size: 15 residues. V shed 1 base and J shed 3 bases, with 10 bases lying between them. The V gene's germline CDR1 is LGHNA and CDR2 YNFKEQ.

The chain combines TRBV28 with TRBJ2-1, with D maybe TRBD1 (7 bases). V gave up 5 bases and J gave up 1 base, with 15 bases separating them. Germline V gives CDR1 MDHEN, CDR2 SYDVKM. The CDR3 is made up of 16 amino acids. CDR3 DNA: TGTGCCAGCAGTCGCCAGACAGGGAGGTCCTACAATGAGCAGTTCTTC. Its protein is CASSRQTGRSYNEQFF.